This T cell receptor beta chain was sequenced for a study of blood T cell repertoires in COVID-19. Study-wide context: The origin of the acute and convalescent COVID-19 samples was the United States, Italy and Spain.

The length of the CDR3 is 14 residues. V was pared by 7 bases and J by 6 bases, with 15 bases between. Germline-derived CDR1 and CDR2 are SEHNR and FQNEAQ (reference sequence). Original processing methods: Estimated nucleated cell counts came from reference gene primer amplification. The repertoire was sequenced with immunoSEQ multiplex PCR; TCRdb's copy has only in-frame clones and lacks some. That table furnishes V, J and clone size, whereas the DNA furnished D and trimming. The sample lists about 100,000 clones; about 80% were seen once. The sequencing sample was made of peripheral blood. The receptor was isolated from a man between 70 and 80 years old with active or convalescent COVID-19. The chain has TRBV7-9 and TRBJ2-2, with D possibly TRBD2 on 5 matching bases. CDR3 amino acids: CASTSLLGAGELFF. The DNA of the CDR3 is TGTGCCAGCACCTCTCTGCTCGGGGCCGGGGAGCTGTTTTTT.